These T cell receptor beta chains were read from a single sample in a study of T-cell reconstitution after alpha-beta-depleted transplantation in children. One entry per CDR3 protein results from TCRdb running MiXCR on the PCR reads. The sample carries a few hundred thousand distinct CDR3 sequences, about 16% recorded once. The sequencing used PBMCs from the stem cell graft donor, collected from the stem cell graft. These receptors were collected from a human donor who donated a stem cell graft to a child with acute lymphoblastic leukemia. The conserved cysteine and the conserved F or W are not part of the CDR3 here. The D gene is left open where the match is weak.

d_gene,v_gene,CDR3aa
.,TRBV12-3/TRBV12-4,ASSLAQGVLEQY
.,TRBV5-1,ASSSRTSLRKTGELF
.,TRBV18,ASPGAGWELF
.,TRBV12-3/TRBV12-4,ASSLSGPYEQY
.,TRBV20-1,SVATIPEGEQY
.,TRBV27,ASSYGPGVTGYT
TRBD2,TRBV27,ASSSGGLYEQY
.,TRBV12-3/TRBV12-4,ASSLHLSQPQH
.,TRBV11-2,ASSLGLVDRGETQY
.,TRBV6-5,ASSYSKGKSHEQY
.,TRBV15,ATSRGQGLRTDTQY
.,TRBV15,ATSRESTDLAYEQY
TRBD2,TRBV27,ASSFTNPGLAGAEQF
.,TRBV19,ASSMGNQPQH
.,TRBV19,ASSTTSNQPQH
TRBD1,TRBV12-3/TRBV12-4,ASSLRTGTGELF
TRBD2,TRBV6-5,ASSYSTVIAGGNEQF
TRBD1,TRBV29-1,SVGRQGDEQF
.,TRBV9,ASSVGEYEQY
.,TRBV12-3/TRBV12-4,ASSPRDQRQPQH
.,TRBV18,ASSPLRQGTSAKNIQY
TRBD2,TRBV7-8,ASSFDLFSGRGGELF
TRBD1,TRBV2,VSLRSPGQGINEQY
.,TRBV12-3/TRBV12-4,ASSPRFSYEQY
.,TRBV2,ASSYPLAQPNTGELF
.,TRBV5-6,ASSYGFWRNTIY
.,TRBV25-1,ASSESGAGNQPQH
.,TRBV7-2,ASSRPHDQETQY
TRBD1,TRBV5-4,ASSPRDRGPYGYT
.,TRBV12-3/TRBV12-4,ASSPRTGAALPYEQY
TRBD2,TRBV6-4,ASSPTSGRWDTQY
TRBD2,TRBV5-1,ASSSSWTSGSQGEQY
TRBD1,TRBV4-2,ASSLDRGRGLRRDNLVYEQY
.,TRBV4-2,ASSQATGAGETQY
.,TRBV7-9,ASSPPPSYEQY
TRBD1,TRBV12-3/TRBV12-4,ASSPRWGQQIGGNTIY
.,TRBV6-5,ASSYSTGETQY
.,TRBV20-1,SARPYEGARINPYNSPLH
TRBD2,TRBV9,ASSPLAGDADTQY
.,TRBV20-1,SARDLSGDNQPQH
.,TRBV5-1,ASSWNRVGDHGYT
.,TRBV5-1,ASSRDKVSYEQY
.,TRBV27,ASSQGAHNEQF
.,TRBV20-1,CARPSDFSSYNEQF
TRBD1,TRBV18,ASSPSGQAIYGYT